Given below is one TCR beta chain in context. Other DNA variants within this sample encode the same CDR3. This entry is derived from a study of blood T cell repertoires in COVID-19. Study as a whole: The study drew acute and convalescent COVID-19 samples from the United States, Italy and Spain. Nucleic acid was either cDNA or gDNA, and it came from T cells, B-cell-depleted T cells, or PBMCs.

In the original analysis: Counts of nucleated cells, estimated from reference gene primer amplification, were obtained. The data were produced by immunoSEQ multiplex PCR, yet TCRdb's version contains in-frame clones alone and is incomplete. The V and J calls and clone size are taken from that table; D and trimming were inferred from the DNA. Among around 65,000 clones listed, 75% to 85% were seen once. The CDR3 is 15 residues long. Per the germline V gene, CDR1 is SGHRS and CDR2 is YFSETQ. V trimming: 0 bases; J trimming: 3 bases; junction bases outside the gene matches: 5. The sample comprised peripheral blood. J is TRBJ2-5 and V is TRBV5-1, with 7 bases lining up with TRBD1. This TCR derives from a human donor in a cohort sampled during active COVID-19. CDR3 coding DNA: TGCGCCAGCAGCTTGGCGGGGACAGAAAAAGAGACCCAGTACTTC. Its translation is CASSLAGTEKETQYF.